The source of this T cell receptor beta chain is a study of blood T cells in healthy people across ages. Overall study results and limits: Expanded clonotype changes were possibly confounded by unknown donor CMV status.

This clonotype was observed a handful of times. What it binds is not known. Isolated per sample were at least 6 million PBMCs. A J-beta primer mix and a sample-barcoded 5' primer were used in a second PCR of roughly 6 to 11 cycles. TCRdb re-called the 5' RACE reads through MiXCR, storing one row per CDR3 protein. The sample holds 1.5 million to 2 million distinct CDR3 sequences, about 49% seen once. V dropped 5 bases and J dropped 5; count of bases not matched to a gene: 10. The CDR3 covers 15 residues. In germline, CDR1 is MDHEN, CDR2 SYDVKM. The source is a woman aged 40 to 50 in good health. Input material: blood. V and J are TRBV28 and TRBJ2-7, with 9 bases aligning to TRBD1. CDR3 in DNA: TGTGCCAGCAGTCCGTATGGGACAGGGAGCCACGAGCAGTACTTC. This gives the protein CASSPYGTGSHEQYF. Supplemented by reference TRBV28 and TRBJ2-7, the full variable domain reads DVKVTQSSRYLVKRTGEKVFLECVQDMDHENMFWYRQDPGLGLRLIYFSYDVKMKEKGDIPEGYSVSREKKERFSLILESASTNQTSMYLCASSPYGTGSHEQYFGPGTRLTVT.